Sequencing of this T cell receptor (beta chain) was carried out in a study of early T cells in non-severe SARS-CoV-2 infection. This clonotype was recorded many times. TCRdb re-called the 5' RACE reads with MiXCR, one entry per CDR3 protein. Altogether around 60,000 distinct CDR3 sequences are present, about 10% being singletons, with the ten largest covering less than 3.5%. Specimen: whole blood, collected at baseline. This sequence was found in an adult who was a healthcare worker with PCR-confirmed SARS-CoV-2 infection or an uninfected control (not recorded which).

As DNA, the CDR3 is TGTGCCAGCAGTCCTAGGGGCTCTGGGGCCAACGTCCTGACTTTC. As protein: CASSPRGSGANVLTF. The chain uses TRBV27 and TRBJ2-6; weak D call: TRBD1 (5 bases). Germline V gene data show CDR1 as MNHEY and CDR2 as SMNVEV (reference sequence). This CDR3 is 15 amino acids long. V dropped 5 bases and J dropped 0 bases, with 8 bases sitting between them. Variable domain in full (rest from reference TRBV27 and TRBJ2-6): EAQVTQNPRYLITVTGKKLTVTCSQNMNHEYMSWYRQDPGLGLRQIYYSMNVEVTDKGDVPEGYKVSRKEKRNFPLILESPSPNQTSLYFCASSPRGSGANVLTFGAGSRLTVL.